This T cell receptor beta chain is drawn from a study of cytomegalovirus exposure and HLA in healthy donors (TCRdb year 2017). Background for the entire study: According to a later analysis, one platform produced both the 120 validation repertoires and the approximately 600 repertoires of the first cohort. The aim of the study was to test whether cataloging public T cell receptors could identify signatures of past pathogen exposure. In addition to the first cohort of approximately 650 subjects, a separate validation cohort of approximately 120 different subjects was used. To predict cytomegalovirus infection status, the study brought together high-throughput TCR immunosequencing, statistical association of individual TCRs with disease status, and machine learning.

Receptor libraries were prepared by the immunoSEQ multiplex PCR assay. Per the authors' processing: A statistical classification framework was built to diagnose cytomegalovirus status from the catalog of TCR beta chain sequences. The source is immuneACCESS, and TCRdb retained only in-frame sequences with V and J called. Part of the clones is not carried over; for the studies checked, unresolved V genes explain less than half of this, and the remainder is unexplained. From that table come the V and J calls and clone size; the DNA was used to work out D and trimming. Here the sample has 100,000 to 150,000 clones; about nine tenths occur a single time. The ten largest clones capture about 2% of the sample. Taken from the germline V gene, the CDR1 and CDR2 loops are SGDLS and YYNGEE. At the junction V is shortened by 3 bases and J by 1 base, with 16 bases in between. The CDR3 holds 16 amino acids from the cysteine to the phenylalanine. Only the CDR3 portion is preserved as DNA: 48 bases, with reading frame beginning at the first base.

A remark on this clone: Its cognate antigen has yet to be identified. Base quality data are lacking; no much larger clone is found one base away.

Donors formed part of the validation cohort, which comprised 120 subjects and was distinct from the first cohort of under 850 subjects. Overall study outcomes, separate from this receptor: While some public TCRs were present in many individuals, most TCR sequences turned up only very rarely across donors. It was suggested by the authors that the approach could potentially be generalized to other disease states and immunological phenotypes. Cytomegalovirus status was reported to be diagnosed by the classifier with high specificity and sensitivity in both the original and validation cohorts. The study gave a list of around 170 TCR beta chains associated with cytomegalovirus. All 120 or so repertoires were used to score co-occurrence in the validation cohort in a later analysis, because that analysis had no HLA typing for the cohort. In a later analysis, TCRs clustered in the first cohort were found to also tend to co-occur in the approximately 120 validation repertoires, with about 93% of cluster scores above 0. Three of the identified cytomegalovirus-associated TCR beta chains were confirmed in vitro to be specific for cytomegalovirus antigens.

The chain joins TRBV9 to TRBJ1-1; a tentative D call is TRBD1 (6 bases match). The sequence came from a young woman in good health and CMV-seronegative. The sample consisted of PBMCs. Read as DNA, the sequence is TGTGCCAGCAGCGCTCCTCGGGACATTACGAACACTGAAGCTTTCTTT. Its coded protein is CASSAPRDITNTEAFF.